This T cell receptor beta chain was captured in a study of patients and donors after allogeneic stem cell transplantation (dated by TCRdb to 2018 to 2020). V is cut by 0 bases and J by 7 bases, and the space between the germline ends is 15 bases. CDR1 and CDR2 are drawn from the germline V gene: MGHRA, YSYEKL. The CDR3 holds 15 amino acids from the cysteine to the phenylalanine. CDR3 DNA only is kept here, 45 bases in frame from base 1. On this clonotype itself: It lacks a known antigen. No clone much larger than this one lies a single base away; base qualities are absent.

Library method: RT-PCR. The run used a NextSeq 550. In-frame beta chains were kept once TCRdb had trimmed the public reads at Q25 with fastp and called clones with MiXCR. Identical CDR3 proteins give one entry, which carries the most common genes and DNA. The table for this sample lists 390,000 or so distinct CDR3 sequences; under 20% of them were counted only once. Less than 9.5% of the sample is held by the ten biggest clonotypes. The chain uses TRBV4-1 and TRBJ1-2; perhaps TRBD1 is the D gene, with 5 bases matching. Sequenced material: blood, either unsorted or a sorted T cell fraction (not recorded which). The sequence was collected from a human donor who was either an allogeneic HSCT recipient or a stem cell or donor lymphocyte infusion donor (not recorded which). It is not recorded whose cells these are; they may come from a transplant donor. The DNA is as follows: TGCGCCAGCAGCCAAGATCTCGGCAGGGTCGGTGGCTACACCTTC. Translated, it gives CASSQDLGRVGGYTF.